These 18 T cell receptor beta chains were sequenced from one sample in a study of CD8 T cells in ankylosing spondylitis (dated by TCRdb to the late 2010s). The library was prepared using 5' RACE. The run used an Illumina HiSeq 2500. The public reads were reanalyzed by TCRdb: fastp trimming at Q25, MiXCR alignment, in-frame beta chains only. Duplicate CDR3 protein sequences are folded into a single record with the most common DNA and genes. The sample data list hundreds of thousands of distinct CDR3 sequences, and 8% to 9.5% of these were observed just once. The top ten clones comprise 6.8% of the sample. Sequencing was performed on blood, either unsorted or a sorted T cell fraction (not recorded which). Receptors originate from a male donor with ankylosing spondylitis or in good health (not recorded which).

This clonotype was found many times. V usage is TRBV7-9 and J usage is TRBJ2-2; D ambiguous. The germline gives CDR1 SEHNR, CDR2 FQNEAQ (reference sequence). Trimming pared 1 base from V and 7 bases from J, leaving 4 bases between. CDR3 size: 12 residues. CDR3 nucleotide sequence: TGTGCCAGCAGCTTAGGACACGGGGAGCTGTTTTTT. Its protein product is CASSLGHGELFF. The entire variable domain, with the rest obtained from reference TRBV7-9 and TRBJ2-2, is as follows: DTGVSQNPRHKITKRGQNVTFRCDPISEHNRLYWYRQTLGQGPEFLTYFQNEAQLEKSRLLSDRFSAERPKGSFSTLEIQRTEQGDSAMYLCASSLGHGELFFGEGSRLTVL.

The genes are TRBV5-1 and TRBJ2-2, with 8 bases fitting TRBD2. The CDR3 spans 15 residues. Germline assignment: CDR1 SGHRS and CDR2 YFSETQ. Trimming took 5 bases from V and 5 from J; bases not matched to a gene: 8. CDR3 in DNA: TGCGCCAGCAGTGACCCGGGAGGGGGTACCGGGGAGCTGTTTTTT. It is translated as CASSDPGGGTGELFF.

This clonotype came up many times. The rearrangement uses TRBV7-6 and TRBJ2-3, with TRBD2 matching over 8 bases. This CDR3 spans 17 amino acids. The junction had 9 bases not matched to a gene; V was cut back by 0 bases and J by 4 bases. Germline V CDR1 and CDR2: SGHVS, FNYEAQ. The DNA of the CDR3 is TGTGCCAGCAGCTTAGCGGGTCGGGGACTAGTAGCAGATACGCAGTATTTT. Translation gives CASSLAGRGLVADTQYF.

This clonotype was counted at least ten times. The gene calls are TRBV3-1 and TRBJ1-1; no firm D call. Trimming left V 2 bases short and J 10 bases short, with 20 bases between. Germline lookup yields CDR1 LGHDT and CDR2 YNNKEL (reference sequence). The CDR3 has 15 amino acids. The CDR3 loop is CASSQTVGSAARAFF. CDR3 nucleotide sequence: TGTGCCAGCAGCCAAACGGTCGGTTCGGCTGCGAGAGCTTTCTTT.

This chain links TRBV30 with TRBJ1-4, with D unclear. The V end lost 5 bases, the J end lost 4 bases, and 8 bases lay between the germline ends. CDR1 is GTSNPN, CDR2 SVGIG, per germline (reference sequence). The CDR3 runs to 12 residues. The CDR3 DNA sequence: TGTGCCTGGGCAGTTATTAATGAAAAACTGTTTTTT. It codes for CAWAVINEKLFF.

This clonotype was picked up many times. The chain uses TRBV6-1 and TRBJ2-1; D gene unclear. Germline V gives CDR1 MNHNS, CDR2 SASEGT. Trimming cost V 5 bases and J 0 bases, with 14 bases left between them. The CDR3 spans 16 residues. Here the CDR3 DNA reads TGTGCCAGCAGTCCCCCCCGGGTGAGCTCCTACAATGAGCAGTTCTTC. Amino acids: CASSPPRVSSYNEQFF.

This clonotype was picked up many times. The chain carries TRBV20-1 and TRBJ2-7; D unclear. Germline-derived CDR1 and CDR2 are DFQATT and SNEGSKA (reference sequence). The CDR3 length is 14 residues. V lost 6 bases, J lost 1 base, and 16 bases lay in between. CDR3 residues: CSARAPSGSYEQYF. DNA for the CDR3: TGCAGTGCCCGGGCCCCATCAGGTTCCTACGAGCAGTACTTC.

This clonotype was observed many times. J is TRBJ2-3 and V is TRBV5-1, with 8 bases lining up with TRBD2. This CDR3 comprises 15 residues. Trimming removed 0 bases from V and 6 bases from J; junction bases left unmatched: 6. Germline-derived CDR1 and CDR2 are SGHRS and YFSETQ. Written as DNA, the CDR3 is TGCGCCAGCAGCTTGGTGGGCCCGGGAGGGGATACGCAGTATTTT. As protein: CASSLVGPGGDTQYF.

This clonotype was counted a few times. This CDR3 reads CASNPQGLNTEAFF. DNA of the CDR3: TGCGCCAGCAACCCACAGGGTTTGAACACTGAAGCTTTCTTT. The genes are TRBV5-1 and TRBJ1-1; possibly TRBD1 for D (6 bases). V was trimmed by 6 bases and J by 0 bases, leaving 12 bases between them. The CDR3 spans 14 residues. Germline CDR1 is SGHRS and CDR2 is YFSETQ.

This clonotype appeared many times. V usage is TRBV12-3 or TRBV12-4 and J usage is TRBJ2-1, with 14 nucleotides matching TRBD2. CDR3 size: 15 residues. V shed 6 bases and J 9 bases; nucleotides not matched to a gene: 7. The DNA of the CDR3 is TGTGCCAGCAGCGAGGGACTAGCGGGAGTGGTTGAGCAGTTCTTC. Residues: CASSEGLAGVVEQFF.

The chain employs TRBV7-2 and TRBJ2-1; tentatively, D is TRBD1 or TRBD2 (5 bases each). Trimming took off 1 base at V and 10 bases at J, with 14 bases between the two ends. The CDR3 spans 14 residues. Germline assignment: CDR1 SGHTA and CDR2 FQGNSA. DNA of the CDR3: TGTGCCAGCAGCTTAGAGGGGCGGGTCTCAGAGCAGTTCTTC. It codes for CASSLEGRVSEQFF. Variable domain in full (rest from reference TRBV7-2 and TRBJ2-1): GAGVSQSPSNKVTEKGKDVELRCDPISGHTALYWYRQSLGQGLEFLIYFQGNSAPDKSGLPSDRFSAERTGGSVSTLTIQRTQQEDSAVYLCASSLEGRVSEQFFGPGTRLTVL.

This clonotype was observed once. The chain links TRBV6-2 or TRBV6-3 to TRBJ2-3; no definite D call. V was pared by 2 bases and J by 6 bases, with 9 bases between. This CDR3 contains 13 residues. CDR1 is MNHEY, CDR2 SVGEGT, per germline. The CDR3 sequence: CASSYDGWDTQYF. CDR3 nucleotides: TGTGCCAGCAGTTACGATGGCTGGGATACGCAGTATTTT.

As for this clonotype: A much bigger clone sits one base away, suggesting this may be a read error. CDR3 loop: CASSFHRGTEAFF. In DNA, the CDR3 is TGCGCCAGCAGCTTTCATCGGGGAACTGAAGCTTTCTTT. This chain connects TRBV5-1 to TRBJ1-1, with D uncertain. This CDR3 region has 13 residues. V was shortened by 2 bases and J by 5 bases, with 10 bases between the two germline ends. CDR1 is SGHRS and CDR2 is YFSETQ in the germline V gene.

Only a few counts were recorded for this clonotype. The gene calls are TRBV5-5 and TRBJ1-5, with D hard to call. CDR3 size: 15 residues. V was trimmed by 2 bases and J by 0 bases, leaving 9 bases between them. Germline V gene sequence: CDR1 SGHKS, CDR2 YYEKEE (reference sequence). The CDR3 nucleotides are TGTGCCAGCAGCTTAGGCCATATTAGCAATCAGCCCCAGCATTTT. It specifies CASSLGHISNQPQHF.

The V call is TRBV19, the J call TRBJ2-5; 7 bases agree with TRBD2. Trimming removed 7 bases from V and 4 bases from J; junction bases left unmatched: 6. The CDR3 contains 13 residues. CDR1 is LNHDA and CDR2 is SQIVND in the germline V gene (reference sequence). The CDR3 DNA follows: TGTGCCAGTACTGGGGAGGGCCGAGAGACCCAGTACTTC. Translated, it gives CASTGEGRETQYF.

For this clonotype: This may arise from a read error, as a much more abundant clone is one base away. The rearrangement joins TRBV20-1 to TRBJ2-7; D uncertain. The CDR3 contains 13 residues. The germline CDR1 and CDR2 sequences are DFQATT and SNEGSKA (reference sequence). Trimming took 3 bases from V and 3 from J, leaving 12 bases between them. CDR3 residues: CSARSLTGYEQYF. The DNA for the CDR3 is TGCAGTGCTAGGTCCTTAACCGGCTACGAGCAGTACTTC.

Worth noting for this clonotype: This may arise from a read error, as a much more abundant clone is one base away. J is TRBJ1-2 and V is TRBV30, with 10 bases matching TRBD1. V lost 4 bases, J lost 8 bases, and 13 bases stayed unmatched. Germline V lookup: CDR1 GTSNPN, CDR2 SVGIG (reference sequence). The CDR3 has 15 amino acids. The chain's CDR3 is CAWTTPRQGAGGYTF. CDR3 nucleotides: TGTGCCTGGACTACTCCGAGACAGGGGGCAGGAGGCTACACCTTC.

CDR3 in amino acids: CASTGPLTYEQYF. The CDR3 nucleotides are TGTGCCTCGACGGGGCCCCTGACCTACGAGCAGTACTTC. V is TRBV7-9 and J is TRBJ2-7, with D perhaps assigned TRBD1 or TRBD2 (5 bases each). The CDR3 has 13 residues. With 11 bases removed from V and 2 bases from J, the gap between germline ends came to 16 bases. Germline CDR1 SEHNR, CDR2 FQNEAQ (reference sequence).